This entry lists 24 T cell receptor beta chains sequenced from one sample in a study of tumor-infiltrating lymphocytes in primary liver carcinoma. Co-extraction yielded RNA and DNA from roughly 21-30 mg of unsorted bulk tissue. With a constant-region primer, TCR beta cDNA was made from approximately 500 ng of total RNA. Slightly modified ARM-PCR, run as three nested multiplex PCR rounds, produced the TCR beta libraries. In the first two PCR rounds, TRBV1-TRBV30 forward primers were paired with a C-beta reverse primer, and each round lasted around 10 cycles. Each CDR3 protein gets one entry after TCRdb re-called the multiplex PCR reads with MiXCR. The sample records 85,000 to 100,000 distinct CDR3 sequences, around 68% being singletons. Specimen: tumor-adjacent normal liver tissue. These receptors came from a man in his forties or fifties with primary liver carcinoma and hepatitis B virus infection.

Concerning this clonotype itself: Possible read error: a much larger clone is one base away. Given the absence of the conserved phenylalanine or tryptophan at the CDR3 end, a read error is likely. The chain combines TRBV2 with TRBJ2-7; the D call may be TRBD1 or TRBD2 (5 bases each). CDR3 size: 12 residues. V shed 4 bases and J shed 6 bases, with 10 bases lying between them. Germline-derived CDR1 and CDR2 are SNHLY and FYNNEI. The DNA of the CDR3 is TGTGCCAGCAGTGTCCGGGGCGGCGAGCAGTACTTA. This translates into CASSVRGGEQYL.

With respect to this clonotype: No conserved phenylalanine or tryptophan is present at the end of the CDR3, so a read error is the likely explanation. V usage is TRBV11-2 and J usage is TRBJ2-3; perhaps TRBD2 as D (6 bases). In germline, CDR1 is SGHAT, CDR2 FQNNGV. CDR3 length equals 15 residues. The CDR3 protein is CASSFLGGSTDMQYL. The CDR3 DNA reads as TGTGCCAGCAGCTTCTTGGGGGGTAGCACAGATATGCAGTATTTA.

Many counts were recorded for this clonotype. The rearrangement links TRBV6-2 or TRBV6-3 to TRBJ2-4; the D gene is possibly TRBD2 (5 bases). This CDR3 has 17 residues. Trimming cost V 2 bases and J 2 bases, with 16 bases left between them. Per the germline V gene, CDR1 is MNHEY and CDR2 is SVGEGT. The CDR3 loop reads CASSYTVSPGTKNIQYF. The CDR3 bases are TGTGCCAGCAGTTACACGGTCTCCCCGGGGACCAAAAACATTCAGTACTTC.

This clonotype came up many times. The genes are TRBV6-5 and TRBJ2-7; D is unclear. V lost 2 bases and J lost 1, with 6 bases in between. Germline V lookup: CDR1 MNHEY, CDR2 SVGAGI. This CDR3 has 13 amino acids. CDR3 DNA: TGTGCCAGCAGTTACGCGGATTCCTACGAGCAGTACTTC. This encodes CASSYADSYEQYF.

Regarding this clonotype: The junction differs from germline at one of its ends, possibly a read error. CDR3 in DNA: TGTGCCAGCAGTTCCACATATGATCTAGCGGGGAATGGGCAGTTCTTC. Protein sequence: CASSSTYDLAGNGQFF. The chain uses TRBV6-6 and TRBJ2-1; 9 bases line up with TRBD2. This CDR3 comprises 16 residues. Germline CDR1 and CDR2: MNHNY and SVGAGI (reference sequence).

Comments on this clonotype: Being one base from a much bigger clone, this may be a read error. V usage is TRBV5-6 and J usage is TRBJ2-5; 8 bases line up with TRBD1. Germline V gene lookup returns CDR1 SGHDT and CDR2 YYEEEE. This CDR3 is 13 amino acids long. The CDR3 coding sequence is TGTGTCAGCAGCTTGACAGGGGAAGAGACCCAGTACTTC. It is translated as CVSSLTGEETQYF.

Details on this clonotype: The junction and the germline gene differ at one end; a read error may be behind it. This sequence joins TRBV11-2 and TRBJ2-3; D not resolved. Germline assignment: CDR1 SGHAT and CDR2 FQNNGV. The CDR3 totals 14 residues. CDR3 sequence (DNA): TGTGCCAGCGGCTTAAGTCCGTTAGGAGATACGCAGTATTTT. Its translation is CASGLSPLGDTQYF.

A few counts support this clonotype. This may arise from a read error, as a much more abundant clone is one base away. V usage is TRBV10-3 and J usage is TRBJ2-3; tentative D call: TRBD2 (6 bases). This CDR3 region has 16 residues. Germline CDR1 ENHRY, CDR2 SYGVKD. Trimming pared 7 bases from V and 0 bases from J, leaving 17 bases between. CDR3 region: CAITRHGGTSTDTQYF. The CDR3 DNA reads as TGTGCCATCACGAGGCATGGCGGGACCAGCACAGATACGCAGTATTTT.

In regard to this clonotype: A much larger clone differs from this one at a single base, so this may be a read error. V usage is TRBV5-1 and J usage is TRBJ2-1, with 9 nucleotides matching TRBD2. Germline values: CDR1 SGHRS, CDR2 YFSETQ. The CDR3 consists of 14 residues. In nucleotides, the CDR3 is TGCGCCTGCAGCTTGGAACTAGCGGGCAATGAGCAGTTCTTC. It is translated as CACSLELAGNEQFF. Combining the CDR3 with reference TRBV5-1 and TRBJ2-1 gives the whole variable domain KAGVTQTPRYLIKTRGQQVTLSCSPISGHRSVSWYQQTPGQGLQFLFEYFSETQRNKGNFPGRFSGRQFSNSRSEMNVSTLELGDSALYLCACSLELAGNEQFFGPGTRLTVL.

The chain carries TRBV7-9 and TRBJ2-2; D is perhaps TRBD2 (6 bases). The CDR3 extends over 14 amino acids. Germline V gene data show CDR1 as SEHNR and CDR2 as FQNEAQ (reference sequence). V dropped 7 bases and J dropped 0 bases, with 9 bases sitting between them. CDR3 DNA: TGTGCCAGCATGTGGGGGGCGAACACCGGGGAGCTGTTTTTT. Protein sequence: CASMWGANTGELFF.

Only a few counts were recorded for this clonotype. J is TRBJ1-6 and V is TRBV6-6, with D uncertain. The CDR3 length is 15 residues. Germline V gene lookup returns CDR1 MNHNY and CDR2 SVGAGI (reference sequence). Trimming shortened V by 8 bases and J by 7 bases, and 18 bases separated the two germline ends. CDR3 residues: CASDREWGNNSPLHF. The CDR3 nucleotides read TGTGCCAGCGATAGAGAATGGGGAAACAATTCACCCCTCCACTTT.

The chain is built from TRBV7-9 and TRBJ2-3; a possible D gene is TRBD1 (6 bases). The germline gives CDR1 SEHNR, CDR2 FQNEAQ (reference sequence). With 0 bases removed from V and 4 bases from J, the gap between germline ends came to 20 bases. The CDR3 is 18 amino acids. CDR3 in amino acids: CASSLAGGAGLDPDTQYF. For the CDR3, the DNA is TGTGCCAGCAGCTTAGCAGGGGGAGCAGGGTTAGACCCAGATACGCAGTATTTT.

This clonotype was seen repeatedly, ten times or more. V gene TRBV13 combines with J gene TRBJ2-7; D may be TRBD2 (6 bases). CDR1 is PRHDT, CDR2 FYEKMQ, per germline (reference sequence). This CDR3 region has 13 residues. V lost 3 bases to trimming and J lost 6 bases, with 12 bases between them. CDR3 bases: TGTGCCAGCAGCTTGAGAACGGGAGTCGAGCAGTACTTC. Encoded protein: CASSLRTGVEQYF.

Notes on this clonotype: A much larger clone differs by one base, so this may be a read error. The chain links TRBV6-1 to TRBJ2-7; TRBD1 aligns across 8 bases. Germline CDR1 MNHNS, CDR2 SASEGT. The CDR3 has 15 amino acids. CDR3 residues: CANSEEAGGGYEQYF. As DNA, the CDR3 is TGTGCCAACAGTGAAGAGGCAGGGGGCGGATACGAGCAGTACTTC.

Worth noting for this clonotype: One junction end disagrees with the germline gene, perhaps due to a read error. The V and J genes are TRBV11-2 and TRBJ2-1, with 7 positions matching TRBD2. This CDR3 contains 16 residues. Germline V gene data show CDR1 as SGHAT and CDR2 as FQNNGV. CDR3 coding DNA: TGTACCAGTAGCTTAGGCTGGACTAGGGACTACAATGAGCAGTTCTTC. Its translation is CTSSLGWTRDYNEQFF. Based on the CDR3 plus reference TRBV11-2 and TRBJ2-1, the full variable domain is EAGVAQSPRYKIIEKRQSVAFWCNPISGHATLYWYQQILGQGPKLLIQFQNNGVVDDSQLPKDRFSAERLKGVDSTLKIQPAKLEDSAVYLCTSSLGWTRDYNEQFFGPGTRLTVL.

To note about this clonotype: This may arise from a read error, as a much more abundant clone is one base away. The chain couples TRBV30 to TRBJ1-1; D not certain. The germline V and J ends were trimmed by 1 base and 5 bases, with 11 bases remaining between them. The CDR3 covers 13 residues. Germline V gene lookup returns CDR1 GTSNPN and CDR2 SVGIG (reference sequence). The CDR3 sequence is CAWSEKGETEAFF. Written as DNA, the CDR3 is TGTGCCTGGAGTGAGAAGGGTGAGACTGAAGCTTTCTTT.

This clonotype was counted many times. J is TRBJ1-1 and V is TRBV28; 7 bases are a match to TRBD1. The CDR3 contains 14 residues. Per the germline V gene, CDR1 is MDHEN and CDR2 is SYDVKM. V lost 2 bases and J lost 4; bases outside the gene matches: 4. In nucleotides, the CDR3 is TGTGCCAGCAGTTTACCCACAGGGGTCACTGAAGCTTTCTTT. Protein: CASSLPTGVTEAFF. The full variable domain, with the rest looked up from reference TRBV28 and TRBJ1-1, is DVKVTQSSRYLVKRTGEKVFLECVQDMDHENMFWYRQDPGLGLRLIYFSYDVKMKEKGDIPEGYSVSREKKERFSLILESASTNQTSMYLCASSLPTGVTEAFFGQGTRLTVV.

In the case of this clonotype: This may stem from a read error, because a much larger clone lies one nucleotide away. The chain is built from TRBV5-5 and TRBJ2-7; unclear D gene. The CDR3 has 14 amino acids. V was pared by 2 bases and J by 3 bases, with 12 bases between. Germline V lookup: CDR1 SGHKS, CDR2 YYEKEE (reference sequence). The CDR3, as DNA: TGTGCCAGCAGCTTTGGACCGTTGAACTACGAGCAGTACTTC. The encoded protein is CASSFGPLNYEQYF.

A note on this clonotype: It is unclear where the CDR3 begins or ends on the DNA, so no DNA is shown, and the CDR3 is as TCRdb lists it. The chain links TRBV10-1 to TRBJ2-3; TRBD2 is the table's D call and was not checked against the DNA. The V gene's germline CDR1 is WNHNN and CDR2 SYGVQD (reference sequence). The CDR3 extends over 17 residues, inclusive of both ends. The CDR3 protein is CASSESTSGVAGGTLYF.

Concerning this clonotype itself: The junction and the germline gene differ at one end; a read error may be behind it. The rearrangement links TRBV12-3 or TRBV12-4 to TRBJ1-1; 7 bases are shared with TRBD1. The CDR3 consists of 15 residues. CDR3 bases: TGTGGCAGCAGTCACAGGGGTGAGGGATACACTGAAGCCTTCTTT. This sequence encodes CGSSHRGEGYTEAFF.

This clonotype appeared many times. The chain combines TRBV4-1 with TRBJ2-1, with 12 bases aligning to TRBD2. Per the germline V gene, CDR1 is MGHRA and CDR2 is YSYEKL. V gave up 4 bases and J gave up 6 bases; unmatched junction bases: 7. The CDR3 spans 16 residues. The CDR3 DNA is TGCGCCAGCAGCCGCTTGACTAGCGGGAGTAGCAATGAGCAGTTCTTC. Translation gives CASSRLTSGSSNEQFF.

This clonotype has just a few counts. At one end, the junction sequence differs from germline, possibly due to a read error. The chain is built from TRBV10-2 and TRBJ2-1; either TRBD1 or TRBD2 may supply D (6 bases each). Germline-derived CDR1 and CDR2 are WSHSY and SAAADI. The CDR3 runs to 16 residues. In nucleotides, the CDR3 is TGCGCCAGCAGTCTCACTACCGGGGGCTCCTTCAATGAGCGGTTCTTC. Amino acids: CASSLTTGGSFNERFF.

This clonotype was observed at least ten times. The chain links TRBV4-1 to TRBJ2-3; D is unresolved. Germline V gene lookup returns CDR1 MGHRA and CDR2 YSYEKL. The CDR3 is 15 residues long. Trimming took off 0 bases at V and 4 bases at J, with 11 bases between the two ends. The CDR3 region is CASSQDPPSADTQYF. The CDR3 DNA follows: TGCGCCAGCAGCCAAGATCCCCCGTCCGCAGATACGCAGTATTTT.

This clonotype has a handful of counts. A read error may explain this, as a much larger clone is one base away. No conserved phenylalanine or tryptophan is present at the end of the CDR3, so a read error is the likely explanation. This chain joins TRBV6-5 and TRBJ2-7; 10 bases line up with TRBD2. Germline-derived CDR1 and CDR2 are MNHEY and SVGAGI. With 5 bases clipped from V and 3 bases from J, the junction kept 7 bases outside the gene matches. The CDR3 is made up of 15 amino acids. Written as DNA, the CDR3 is TGTGCCAGCAGTCCCCGGACTAGCGGATTCTACGAGCAGTACTTA. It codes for CASSPRTSGFYEQYL.